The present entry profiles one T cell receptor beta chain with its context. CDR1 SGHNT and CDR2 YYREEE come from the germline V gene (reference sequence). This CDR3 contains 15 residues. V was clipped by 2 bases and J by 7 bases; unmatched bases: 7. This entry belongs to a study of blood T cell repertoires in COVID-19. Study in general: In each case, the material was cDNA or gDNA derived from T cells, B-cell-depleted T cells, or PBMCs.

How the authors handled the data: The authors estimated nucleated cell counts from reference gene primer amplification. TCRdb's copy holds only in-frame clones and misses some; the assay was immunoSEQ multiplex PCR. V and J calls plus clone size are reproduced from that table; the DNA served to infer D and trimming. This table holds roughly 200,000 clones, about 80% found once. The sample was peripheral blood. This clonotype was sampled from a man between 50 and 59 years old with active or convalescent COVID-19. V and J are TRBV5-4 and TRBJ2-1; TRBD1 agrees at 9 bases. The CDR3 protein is CASSFRGQGLNEQFF. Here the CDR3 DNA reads TGTGCCAGCAGCTTCAGGGGACAGGGTTTGAATGAGCAGTTCTTC.